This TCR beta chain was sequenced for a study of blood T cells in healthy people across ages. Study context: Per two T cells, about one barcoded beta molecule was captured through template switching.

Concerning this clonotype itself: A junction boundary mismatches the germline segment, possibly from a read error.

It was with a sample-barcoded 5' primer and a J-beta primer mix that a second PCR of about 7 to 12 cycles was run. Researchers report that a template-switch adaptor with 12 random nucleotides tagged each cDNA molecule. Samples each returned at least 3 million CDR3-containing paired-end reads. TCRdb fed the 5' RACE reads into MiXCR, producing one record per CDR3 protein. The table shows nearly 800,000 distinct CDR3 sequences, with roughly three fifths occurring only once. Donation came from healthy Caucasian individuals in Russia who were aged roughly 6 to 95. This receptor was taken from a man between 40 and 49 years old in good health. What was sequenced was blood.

The chain's CDR3 is CASSLAGALNTEAFF. The CDR3 DNA reads TGTGCGAGCAGTTTAGCAGGGGCTTTGAACACTGAAGCTTTCTTT. The gene calls are TRBV6-5 and TRBJ1-1; D is possibly TRBD1 (6 bases). Germline loops: CDR1 MNHEY, CDR2 SVGAGI. The CDR3 length is 15 residues.